A selection of T cell receptor beta chains follows, all from one sample in a study of CD8 T cells in ankylosing spondylitis. TCRdb processed the 5' RACE reads anew with MiXCR; each CDR3 protein has one entry. The sample yields approximately 400,000 distinct CDR3 sequences, roughly a quarter seen once. The sequenced sample was blood, either unsorted or a sorted T cell fraction (not recorded which). The source is a male donor with ankylosing spondylitis. Both conserved end residues are part of each CDR3.

V | CDR3
TRBV6-1 | CASSGLAGGFGEQFF
TRBV5-1 | CASSLGTIGTEAFF
TRBV29-1 | CSFLPGAGEGTDTQYF
TRBV29-1 | CSVEVPGRYNEQFF
TRBV29-1 | CSVDRQDYGYTF
TRBV20-1 | CSATFRGRTYEQYF
TRBV10-3 | CAIGRDRAGAEAFF
TRBV5-1 | CASSPQGTNEKLFF
TRBV20-1 | CSANTGSRGYTF
TRBV11-2 | CASSRRSPTKGYTF
TRBV24-1 | CATSTRRGGTDTQYF
TRBV7-9 | CASSLNRATNSPLHF
TRBV10-3 | CAISRGEKLFF
TRBV3-1 | CASSQNTAYEQYF
TRBV5-1 | CASSLPRLAGGANEQFF
TRBV20-1 | CSARGTSGRAGNEQFF
TRBV12-3/TRBV12-4 | CASSIHSGTEKLFF
TRBV2 | CASSEGHTGDGPGYTF
TRBV4-1 | CASSPRTSGRASSINEQFF
TRBV11-2 | CASSARIETGNTEAFF
TRBV5-1 | CASSLGVAEETQYF
TRBV20-1 | CSVPGLAPDTQYF
TRBV20-1 | CSARVMEGARGYTF
TRBV18 | CASSPNSDGEQFF
TRBV24-1 | CATSDGLADYNEQFF